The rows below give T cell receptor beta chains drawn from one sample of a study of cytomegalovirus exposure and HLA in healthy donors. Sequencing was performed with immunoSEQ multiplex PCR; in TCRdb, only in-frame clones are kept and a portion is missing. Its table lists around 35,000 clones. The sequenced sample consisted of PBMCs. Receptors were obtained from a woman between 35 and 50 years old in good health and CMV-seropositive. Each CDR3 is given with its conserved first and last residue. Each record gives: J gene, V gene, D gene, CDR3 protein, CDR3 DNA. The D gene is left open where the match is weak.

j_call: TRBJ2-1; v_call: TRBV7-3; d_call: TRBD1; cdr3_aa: CASSSGQGAYEQFF; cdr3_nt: TGTGCCAGCAGCTCGGGACAGGGGGCCTATGAGCAGTTCTTC
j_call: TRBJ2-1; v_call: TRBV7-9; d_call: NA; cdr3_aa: CASSLRQEGDNEQFF; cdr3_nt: TGTGCCAGCAGCTTAAGGCAAGAGGGGGACAATGAGCAGTTCTTC
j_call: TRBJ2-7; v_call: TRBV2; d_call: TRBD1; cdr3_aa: CASRIEGAEQYF; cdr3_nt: TGTGCCAGCAGGATAGAGGGGGCCGAGCAGTACTTC
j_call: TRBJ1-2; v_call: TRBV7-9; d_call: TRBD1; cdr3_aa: CASSLRGRYTF; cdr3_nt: TGTGCCAGCAGCTTAAGGGGGCGGTACACCTTC
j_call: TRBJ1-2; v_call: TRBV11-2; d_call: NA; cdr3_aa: CASSASKSDGYTF; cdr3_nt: TGTGCCAGCAGCGCCTCCAAGAGTGATGGCTACACCTTC
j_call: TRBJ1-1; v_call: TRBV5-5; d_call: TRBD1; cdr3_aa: CASSLVVGQGGEAFF; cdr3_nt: TGTGCCAGCAGCTTGGTTGTCGGACAGGGTGGCGAAGCTTTCTTT
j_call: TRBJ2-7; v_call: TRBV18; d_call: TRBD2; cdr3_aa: CASSPPVAGGREQYF; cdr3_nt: TGTGCCAGCTCACCACCTGTAGCGGGAGGAAGAGAGCAGTACTTC
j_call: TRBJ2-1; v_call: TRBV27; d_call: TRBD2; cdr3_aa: CASNTILAGGRNEQFF; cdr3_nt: TGTGCCAGCAATACGATCTTAGCGGGGGGACGCAATGAGCAGTTCTTC
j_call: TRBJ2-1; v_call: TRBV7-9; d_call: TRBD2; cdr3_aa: CASSLATSGRDGEQFF; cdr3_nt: TGTGCCAGCAGCTTAGCGACTAGCGGGAGGGATGGTGAGCAGTTCTTC
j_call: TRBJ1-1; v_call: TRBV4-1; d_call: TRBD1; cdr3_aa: CASSQAGTGIVVNTEAFF; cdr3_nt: TGCGCCAGCAGCCAAGCCGGGACAGGTATTGTGGTGAACACTGAAGCTTTCTTT
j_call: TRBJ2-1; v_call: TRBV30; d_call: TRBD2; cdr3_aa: CAWSVGLAGGDEQFF; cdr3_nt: TGTGCCTGGAGTGTTGGGCTAGCGGGAGGGGATGAGCAGTTCTTC
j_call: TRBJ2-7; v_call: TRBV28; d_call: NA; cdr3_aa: CGTGTPYEQYF; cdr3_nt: TGTGGAACAGGGACCCCCTACGAGCAGTACTTC
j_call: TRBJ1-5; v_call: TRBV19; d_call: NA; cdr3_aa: CASSLSGGNQPQHF; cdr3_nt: TGTGCCAGTAGCCTTTCAGGGGGCAATCAGCCCCAGCATTTT
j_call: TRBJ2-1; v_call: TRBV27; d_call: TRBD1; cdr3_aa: CASSTSTGNEQFF; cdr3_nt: TGTGCCAGCAGTACCTCGACAGGGAATGAGCAGTTCTTC
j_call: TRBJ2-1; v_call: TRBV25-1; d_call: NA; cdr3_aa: CASSEWAGKYNEQFF; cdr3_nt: TGTGCCAGCAGTGAATGGGCGGGAAAATACAATGAGCAGTTCTTC
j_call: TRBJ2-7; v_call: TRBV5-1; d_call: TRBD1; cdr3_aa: CASSRGGTGSYEQYF; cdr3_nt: TGCGCCAGCAGCCGCGGTGGGACAGGCTCCTACGAGCAGTACTTC
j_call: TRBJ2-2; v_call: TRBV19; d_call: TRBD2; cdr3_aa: CASSSGLAERTGELFF; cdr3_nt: TGTGCCAGTAGTTCAGGACTAGCAGAGAGGACCGGGGAGCTGTTTTTT
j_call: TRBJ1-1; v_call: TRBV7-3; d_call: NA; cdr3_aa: CASSLSGQQNTEAFF; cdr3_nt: TGTGCCAGCAGCCTATCGGGACAACAGAACACTGAAGCTTTCTTT
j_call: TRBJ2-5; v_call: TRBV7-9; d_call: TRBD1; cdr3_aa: CASSQGQGLETQYF; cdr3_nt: TGTGCCAGCAGCCAAGGACAGGGGCTGGAGACCCAGTACTTC
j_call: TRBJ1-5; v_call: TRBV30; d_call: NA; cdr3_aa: CAWSVKGQGQPQHF; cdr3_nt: TGTGCCTGGAGTGTGAAGGGGCAGGGGCAGCCCCAGCATTTT
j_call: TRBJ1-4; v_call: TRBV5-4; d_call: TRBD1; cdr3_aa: CASSLDRGAEKLFF; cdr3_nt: TGTGCCAGCAGCCTGGACAGGGGGGCCGAAAAACTGTTTTTT
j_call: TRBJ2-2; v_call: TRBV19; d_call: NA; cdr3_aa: CASSTGTRNTGELFF; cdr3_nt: TGTGCCAGTAGCACCGGGACACGAAACACCGGGGAGCTGTTTTTT
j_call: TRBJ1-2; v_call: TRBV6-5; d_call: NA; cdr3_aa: CASSYGSGNTNYGYTF; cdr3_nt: TGTGCCAGCAGTTATGGGAGTGGGAATACTAACTATGGCTACACCTTC
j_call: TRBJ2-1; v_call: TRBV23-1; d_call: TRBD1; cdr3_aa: CASRTGTGYNEQFF; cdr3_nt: TGCGCCAGCAGGACCGGGACAGGTTACAATGAGCAGTTCTTC
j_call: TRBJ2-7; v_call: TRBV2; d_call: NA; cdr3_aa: CATQEQGPAYEQYF; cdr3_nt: TGTGCCACCCAGGAACAGGGTCCCGCCTACGAGCAGTACTTC
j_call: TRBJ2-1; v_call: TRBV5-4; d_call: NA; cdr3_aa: CASSFPGRALNEQFF; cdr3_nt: TGTGCCAGCAGCTTTCCGGGCAGGGCTCTCAATGAGCAGTTCTTC
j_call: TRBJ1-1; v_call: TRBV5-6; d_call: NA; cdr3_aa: CASSLTANTEAFF; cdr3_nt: TGTGCCAGCAGCTTGACAGCGAACACTGAAGCTTTCTTT
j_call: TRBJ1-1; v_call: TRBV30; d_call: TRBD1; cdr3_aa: CAWSVPGGTEAFF; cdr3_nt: TGTGCCTGGAGTGTACCAGGGGGTACTGAAGCTTTCTTT
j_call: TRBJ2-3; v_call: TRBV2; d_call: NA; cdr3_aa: CASRTGFTDTQYF; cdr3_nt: TGTGCCAGCAGGACAGGTTTCACAGATACGCAGTATTTT
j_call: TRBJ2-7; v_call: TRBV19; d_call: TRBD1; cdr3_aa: CASSTSSGQGYEQYF; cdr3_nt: TGTGCCAGTAGTACCTCCTCGGGACAGGGCTACGAGCAGTACTTC
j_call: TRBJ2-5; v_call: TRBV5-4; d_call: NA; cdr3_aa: CASSLGGTSHQETQYF; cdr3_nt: TGTGCCAGCAGCTTGGGCGGAACCTCCCACCAAGAGACCCAGTACTTC
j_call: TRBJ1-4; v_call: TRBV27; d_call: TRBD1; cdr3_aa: CASSAAGTGLSKLFF; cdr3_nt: TGTGCCAGCAGTGCGGCAGGGACAGGACTTTCAAAACTGTTTTTT
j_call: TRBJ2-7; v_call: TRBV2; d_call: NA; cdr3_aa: CASSDSEVEEQYF; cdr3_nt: TGTGCCAGCAGTGATAGCGAGGTTGAAGAGCAGTACTTC
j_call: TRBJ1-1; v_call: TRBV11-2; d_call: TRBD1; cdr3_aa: CASSFGTGGRYTEAFF; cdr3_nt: TGTGCCAGCAGCTTCGGGACAGGGGGCAGGTACACTGAAGCTTTCTTT
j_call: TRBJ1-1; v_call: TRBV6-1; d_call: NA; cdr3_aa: CASSNDLGDTEAFF; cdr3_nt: TGTGCCAGCAGTAACGACCTGGGCGACACTGAAGCTTTCTTT
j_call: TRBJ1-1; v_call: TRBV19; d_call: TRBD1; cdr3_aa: CASSQGVNTEAFF; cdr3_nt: TGTGCCAGTTCACAGGGGGTGAACACTGAAGCTTTCTTT
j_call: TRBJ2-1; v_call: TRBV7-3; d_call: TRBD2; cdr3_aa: CASSFLAGALNEQFF; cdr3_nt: TGTGCCAGCAGCTTTTTAGCGGGAGCGTTGAATGAGCAGTTCTTC
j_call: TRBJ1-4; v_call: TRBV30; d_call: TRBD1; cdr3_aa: CAWSGNRGYAEKLFF; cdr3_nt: TGTGCCTGGAGTGGGAACAGGGGATACGCTGAAAAACTGTTTTTT
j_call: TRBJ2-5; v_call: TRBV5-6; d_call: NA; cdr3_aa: CASSSRETQYF; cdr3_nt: TGTGCCAGCAGCTCCCGAGAGACCCAGTACTTC
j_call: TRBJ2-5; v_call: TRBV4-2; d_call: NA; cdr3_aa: CASSQDRTYQETQYF; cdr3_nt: TGTGCCAGCAGCCAAGACAGAACGTACCAAGAGACCCAGTACTTC